The 12 T cell receptor beta chains below come from one sample, sequenced in a study of memory CD8 T cells in hepatitis C reinfection. Time point noted: late/post reinfection, 12 to 24 weeks after detection. TCR sequencing was done directly ex vivo on sorted cells, without expansion in vitro. This table comes from immunoSEQ multiplex PCR, and its TCRdb copy is limited to in-frame clones, with some not included. This sample has about 43,000 clones; roughly 89% occur once, and the top ten carry roughly 0.7%. The sample consisted of naive CD8+ T cells sorted from blood. All receptors come from a man aged 18 to 29 with hepatitis C virus infection.

The gene calls are TRBV6-5 and TRBJ2-1; 7 bases line up with TRBD2. The germline CDR1 and CDR2 sequences are MNHEY and SVGAGI. Trimming removed 6 bases from V and 0 bases from J; junction bases left unmatched: 5. This CDR3 contains 15 residues. CDR3 bases: TGTGCCAGCAGCCCCGGCGGGAGCTCCTACAATGAGCAGTTCTTC. This sequence encodes CASSPGGSSYNEQFF.

The chain uses TRBV28 and TRBJ2-5, with D perhaps TRBD1 (6 bases). Deletions cut 6 bases from V and 1 base from J, with 15 bases between. The CDR3 extends over 15 amino acids. Per the germline V gene, CDR1 is MDHEN and CDR2 is SYDVKM. DNA for the CDR3: TGTGCCAGCAGGACTAACAGGGTCGCCCAAGAGACCCAGTACTTC. The encoded protein is CASRTNRVAQETQYF.

This chain links TRBV27 with TRBJ2-3; D ambiguous. The CDR3 is made up of 14 amino acids. The germline V gene has CDR1 MNHEY and CDR2 SMNVEV (reference sequence). The ends were cut back, 3 bases at V and 0 bases at J, with 7 bases in the middle. In DNA form, the CDR3 reads TGTGCCAGCAGTTTGGCCAAGAGCACAGATACGCAGTATTTT. Amino acids: CASSLAKSTDTQYF.

The CDR3 protein is CASSPWRGATDTQYF. CDR3 coding DNA: TGTGCCAGCAGTCCGTGGCGGGGGGCGACAGATACGCAGTATTTT. The chain recombines TRBV6-1 with TRBJ2-3; 8 bases match TRBD2. CDR1 is MNHNS, CDR2 SASEGT, per germline. The V and J ends lost 5 bases and 3 bases, in that order; junction bases with no gene match: 7. The CDR3 runs to 15 residues.

The chain employs TRBV29-1 and TRBJ1-1; unclear D gene. Germline lookup yields CDR1 SQVTM and CDR2 ANQGSEA. Trimming stripped 0 bases from V and 5 bases from J, with 10 bases between. This CDR3 comprises 13 residues. CDR3 residues: CSVEDLGGTEAFF. The CDR3 DNA sequence: TGCAGCGTTGAAGATCTGGGAGGGACTGAAGCTTTCTTT. Looking up the rest from reference TRBV29-1 and TRBJ1-1 gives the full variable domain: SAVISQKPSRDICQRGTSLTIQCQVDSQVTMMFWYRQQPGQSLTLIATANQGSEATYESGFVIDKFPISRPNLTFSTLTVSNMSPEDSSIYLCSVEDLGGTEAFFGQGTRLTVV.

V usage is TRBV27 and J usage is TRBJ2-2; D is possibly TRBD1 (5 bases). V gave up 2 bases and J gave up 5 bases, with 12 bases separating them. The CDR3 has 15 amino acids. Germline CDR1 MNHEY, CDR2 SMNVEV (reference sequence). The CDR3 is CASSLAQGGTGELFF. As DNA, the CDR3 is TGTGCCAGCAGTTTAGCGCAGGGTGGTACCGGGGAGCTGTTTTTT.

The rearrangement uses TRBV2 and TRBJ1-6, with 8 nucleotides matching TRBD1. Germline V lookup: CDR1 SNHLY, CDR2 FYNNEI. This CDR3 contains 18 residues. V gave up 5 bases and J gave up 0 bases; unmatched junction bases: 9. The chain's CDR3 is CASSTSDRGGSYNSPLHF. The CDR3 region has the DNA TGTGCCAGCAGTACCAGCGACAGGGGAGGCTCCTATAATTCACCCCTCCACTTT.

The chain is built from TRBV7-2 and TRBJ2-2; 14 bases are a match to TRBD2. Germline V gene lookup returns CDR1 SGHTA and CDR2 FQGNSA. The CDR3 covers 18 residues. After removal of 4 bases from V and 3 bases from J, the junction contained 7 bases not matched to a gene. The CDR3 sequence: CASSSGLAGVGYTGELFF. The CDR3 bases are TGTGCCAGCAGCTCGGGACTAGCGGGAGTCGGGTACACCGGGGAGCTGTTTTTT. Together with reference TRBV7-2 and TRBJ2-2, the CDR3 gives the full variable domain: GAGVSQSPSNKVTEKGKDVELRCDPISGHTALYWYRQSLGQGLEFLIYFQGNSAPDKSGLPSDRFSAERTGGSVSTLTIQRTQQEDSAVYLCASSSGLAGVGYTGELFFGEGSRLTVL.

The chain employs TRBV7-8 and TRBJ2-1, with no clear D. The CDR3 extends over 15 amino acids. V lost 4 bases to trimming and J lost 8 bases, with 18 bases between them. Looked up from germline, CDR1 is SGHVS and CDR2 is FQNEAQ. The CDR3 sequence: CASSSEVLRSDEQFF. CDR3 in DNA: TGTGCCAGCAGCTCGGAAGTCCTAAGAAGCGATGAGCAGTTCTTC. Filled out from reference TRBV7-8 and TRBJ2-1, the complete variable domain reads GAGVSQSPRYKVAKRGQDVALRCDPISGHVSLFWYQQALGQGPEFLTYFQNEAQLDKSGLPSDRFFAERPEGSVSTLKIQRTQQEDSAVYLCASSSEVLRSDEQFFGPGTRLTVL.

In its sample, this clone was seen once. V and J are TRBV19 and TRBJ1-5; no clear D gene. The CDR3 totals 15 residues. Germline values: CDR1 LNHDA, CDR2 SQIVND (reference sequence). The ends were cut back, 7 bases at V and 1 base at J, with 14 bases in the middle. In DNA, the CDR3 is TGTGCCAGTAAGGAGGTGGGGAGGAGCAATCAGCCCCAGCATTTT. It translates to CASKEVGRSNQPQHF.

The V and J genes are TRBV6-1 and TRBJ2-7; perhaps TRBD2 as D (5 bases). This CDR3 has 13 residues. Per germline, CDR1 MNHNS and CDR2 SASEGT. Trimming took off 2 bases at V and 3 bases at J, with 8 bases between the two ends. The DNA for the CDR3 is TGTGCCAGCAGTGAAACCGGGAACTACGAGCAGTACGTC. Its translation: CASSETGNYEQYV.

This clone was observed a single time. The chain couples TRBV11-2 to TRBJ2-7; 11 nucleotides match TRBD2. Trimming took 3 bases from V and 3 from J; bases not matched to a gene: 7. The CDR3 has 16 amino acids. Germline values: CDR1 SGHAT, CDR2 FQNNGV. CDR3 nucleotides: TGTGCCAGCAGCTTCGAGGCTAGCGGGGGGCTCTACGAGCAGTACTTC. The encoded protein is CASSFEASGGLYEQYF.